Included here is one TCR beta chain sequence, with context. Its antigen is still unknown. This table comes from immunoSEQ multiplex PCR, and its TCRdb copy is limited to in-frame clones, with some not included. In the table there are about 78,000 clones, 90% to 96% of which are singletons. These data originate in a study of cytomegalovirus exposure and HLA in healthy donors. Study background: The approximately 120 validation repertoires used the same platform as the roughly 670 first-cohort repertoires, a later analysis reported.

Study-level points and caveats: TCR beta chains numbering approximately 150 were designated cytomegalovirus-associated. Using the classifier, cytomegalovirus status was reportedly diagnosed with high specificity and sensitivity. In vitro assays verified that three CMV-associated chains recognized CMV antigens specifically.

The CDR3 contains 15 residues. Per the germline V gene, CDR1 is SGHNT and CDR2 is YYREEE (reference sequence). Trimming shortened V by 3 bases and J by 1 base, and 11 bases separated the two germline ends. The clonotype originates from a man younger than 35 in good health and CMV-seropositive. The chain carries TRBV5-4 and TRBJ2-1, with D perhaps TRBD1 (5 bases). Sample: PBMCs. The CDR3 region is CASSSRQRSYNEQFF. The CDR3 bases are TGTGCCAGCAGCTCGCGACAGCGATCCTACAATGAGCAGTTCTTC.